This TCR beta chain was sequenced in a study of response to subunit inactivated influenza vaccine. One entry per CDR3 protein results from TCRdb running MiXCR on the RT-PCR reads. The sample includes some 190,000 distinct CDR3 sequences, around 15% of them seen just once. The CDR3 loop spans 12 amino acids. From germline, CDR1 is SEHNR and CDR2 FQNEAQ (reference sequence). V was cut by 1 base and J by 9 bases, with 7 bases left in between. The receptor comes from a man in his fifties who received an inactivated influenza vaccine. This rearrangement joins TRBV7-9 to TRBJ2-1; no clear D. Sample: CD8+ T cells sorted from PBMCs, taken more than 4 days after vaccination. The CDR3 DNA reads TGTGCCAGCAGCTTAGTGGCGAGTGAGCAGTTCTTC. It is translated as CASSLVASEQFF.